This TCR beta chain was captured by sequencing in a study of shared clonotypes between healthy human individuals. For the study at large: Three plates were used per donor for CD4 naive, three for CD4 memory, two for CD8 naive and one for CD8 memory.

The ends were cut back, 6 bases at V and 4 bases at J, with 22 bases in the middle. The CDR3 loop spans 16 amino acids. In germline, CDR1 is MDHEN, CDR2 SYDVKM. Each subset's genomic DNA was shared equally among a number of immunoSEQ plates. Profiled with immunoSEQ multiplex PCR; TCRdb holds only in-frame clones, not every one. The repertoire consists of 1.4 million to 1.5 million clones, with around 95% occurring once and the leading ten covering about 1%. Turning to this clone: The antigen is undetermined.

Findings of the study overall: Non-shared clonotypes were found to have lower generation probabilities than the clonotypes that were shared by all four of the sorted-subset donors.

The V call is TRBV28, the J call TRBJ2-7; D tentatively fits TRBD1 or TRBD2 (6 bases each). The sequence derives from a young man in good health. Material for sequencing was naive CD4+ T cells sorted from blood. As to subset: CD45RA+ positively selected. The CDR3: CASRIWSSGAGYEQYF. CDR3 coding DNA: TGTGCCAGCAGAATTTGGAGTTCGGGGGCAGGATACGAGCAGTACTTC. Variable domain in full (rest from reference TRBV28 and TRBJ2-7): DVKVTQSSRYLVKRTGEKVFLECVQDMDHENMFWYRQDPGLGLRLIYFSYDVKMKEKGDIPEGYSVSREKKERFSLILESASTNQTSMYLCASRIWSSGAGYEQYFGPGTRLTVT.